This TCR beta chain was retrieved from a study of T-cell reconstitution after alpha-beta-depleted transplantation in children. Findings and limits, study-wide: Expanded clones from the graft, numbering several hundred, reportedly supplied alpha-beta T cells about two months after transplant. Day-60 TCRbeta diversity that was high in some patients was derived from surviving recipient T cells and thymic progenitors.

This sample's TCRbeta library carried unique molecular identifier barcodes. From the PCR reads, TCRdb called clonotypes with MiXCR, one entry per CDR3 protein. Of approximately 270,000 distinct CDR3 sequences in the sample, more than 20% are singletons; the top ten hold about 5%. The CDR3 contains 15 residues. Germline loops: CDR1 SNHLY, CDR2 FYNNEI. Trimming pared 0 bases from V and 4 bases from J, leaving 12 bases between. In the case of this clonotype: What it binds is unknown.

The sample here was PBMCs, mostly from graft donor cells, taken 360 days after TCRalphabeta/CD19-depleted stem cell transplant. The origin of this receptor is a female patient aged 2-9 years who had a stem cell transplant for congenital amegakaryocytic thrombocytopenia, so the T cells may come from the graft donor. V usage is TRBV2 and J usage is TRBJ1-2; possibly TRBD1 for D (5 bases). CDR3 sequence: CASSEAGLRIYGYTF. Written as DNA, the CDR3 is TGTGCCAGCAGTGAAGCGGGACTGAGGATCTATGGCTACACCTTC.